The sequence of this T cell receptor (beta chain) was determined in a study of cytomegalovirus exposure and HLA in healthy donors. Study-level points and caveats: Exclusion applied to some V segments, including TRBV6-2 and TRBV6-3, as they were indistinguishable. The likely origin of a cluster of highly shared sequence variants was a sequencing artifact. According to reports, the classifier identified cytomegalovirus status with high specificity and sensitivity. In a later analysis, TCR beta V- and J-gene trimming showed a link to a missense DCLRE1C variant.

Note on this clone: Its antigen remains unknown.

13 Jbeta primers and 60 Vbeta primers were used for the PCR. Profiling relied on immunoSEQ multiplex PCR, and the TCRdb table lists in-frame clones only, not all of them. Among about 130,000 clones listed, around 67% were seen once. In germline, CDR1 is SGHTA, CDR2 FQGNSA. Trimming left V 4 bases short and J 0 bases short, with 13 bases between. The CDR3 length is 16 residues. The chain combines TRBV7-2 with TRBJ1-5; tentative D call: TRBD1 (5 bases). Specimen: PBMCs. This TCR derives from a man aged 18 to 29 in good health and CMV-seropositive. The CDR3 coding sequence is TGTGCCAGCAGCTATCTTCAGGGTTATAGCAATCAGCCCCAGCATTTT. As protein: CASSYLQGYSNQPQHF.